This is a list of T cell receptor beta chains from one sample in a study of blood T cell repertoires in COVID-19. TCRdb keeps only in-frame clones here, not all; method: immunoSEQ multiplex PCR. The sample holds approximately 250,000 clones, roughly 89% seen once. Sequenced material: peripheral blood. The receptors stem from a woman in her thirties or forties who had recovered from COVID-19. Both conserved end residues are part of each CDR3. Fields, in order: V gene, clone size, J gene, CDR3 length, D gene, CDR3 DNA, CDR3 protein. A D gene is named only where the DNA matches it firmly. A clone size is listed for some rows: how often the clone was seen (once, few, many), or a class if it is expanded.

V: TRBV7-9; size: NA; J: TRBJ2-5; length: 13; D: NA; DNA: TGTGCCAGCAGCCCCTGGACACAAGAGACCCAGTACTTC; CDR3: CASSPWTQETQYF
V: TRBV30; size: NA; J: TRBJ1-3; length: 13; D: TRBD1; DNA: TGTGCCTGGTGGGACAGGGTCGGAAACACCATATATTTT; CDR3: CAWWDRVGNTIYF
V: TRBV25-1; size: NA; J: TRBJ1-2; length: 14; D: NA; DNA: TGTGCCAGCAGTGCCTCTCAGGGGCTCTATGGCTACACCTTC; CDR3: CASSASQGLYGYTF
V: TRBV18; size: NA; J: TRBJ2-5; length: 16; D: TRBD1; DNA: TGTGCCAGCTCACCACCCCTGGGGACAGGGAAAGAGACCCAGTACTTC; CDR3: CASSPPLGTGKETQYF
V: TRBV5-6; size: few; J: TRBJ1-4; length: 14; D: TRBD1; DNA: TGTGCCAGCAGCTTGCGGGACAGGTCTCAAAAACTGTTTTTT; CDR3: CASSLRDRSQKLFF
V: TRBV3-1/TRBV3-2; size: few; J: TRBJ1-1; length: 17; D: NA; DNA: TGTGCCAGCAGCTTAGGTGGTATTGGACTTCCGAACACTGAAGCTTTCTTT; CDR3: CASSLGGIGLPNTEAFF
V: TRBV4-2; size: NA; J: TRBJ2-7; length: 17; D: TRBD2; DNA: TGTGCCAGCAGCCAAGATCTGTACGGACTAGCGGGGAGTAAGCAGTACTTC; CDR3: CASSQDLYGLAGSKQYF
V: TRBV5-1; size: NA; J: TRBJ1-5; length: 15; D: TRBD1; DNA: TGCGCCAGCAGCTTGGGCGGGACAGACAATCAGCCCCAGCATTTT; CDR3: CASSLGGTDNQPQHF
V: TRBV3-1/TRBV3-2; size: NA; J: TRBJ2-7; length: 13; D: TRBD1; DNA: TGTGCCAGCAGCCAAGTACAGGGGAGCGAGCAGTACTTC; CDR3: CASSQVQGSEQYF
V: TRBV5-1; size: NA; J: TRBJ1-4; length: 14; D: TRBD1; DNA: TGCGCCAGCAGCGCACAGGGGGCTGGGGAAAAACTGTTTTTT; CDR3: CASSAQGAGEKLFF
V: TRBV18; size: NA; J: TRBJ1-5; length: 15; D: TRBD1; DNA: TGTGCCAGCTCACCATCGGACAGGGCAAATCAGCCCCAGCATTTT; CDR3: CASSPSDRANQPQHF
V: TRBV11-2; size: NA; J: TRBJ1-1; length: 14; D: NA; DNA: TGTGCCAGCAGCTTAGCTCAGATAAACACTGAAGCTTTCTTT; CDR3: CASSLAQINTEAFF
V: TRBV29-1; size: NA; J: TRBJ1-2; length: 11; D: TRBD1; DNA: TGCAGCGGCGCGACAGGGAACGGCTACACCTTC; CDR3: CSGATGNGYTF
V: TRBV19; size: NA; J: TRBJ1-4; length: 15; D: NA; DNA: TGTGCCAGTAGTATAATCTTATCGGGTAATGAAAAACTGTTTTTT; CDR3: CASSIILSGNEKLFF
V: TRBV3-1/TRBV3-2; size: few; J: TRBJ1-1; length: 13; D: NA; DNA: TGTGCCACCTCAGGAGCGGAGAACACTGAAGCTTTCTTT; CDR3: CATSGAENTEAFF
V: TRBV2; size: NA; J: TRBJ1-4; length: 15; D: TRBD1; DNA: TGTGCCAGCAGTGAGACCGGGACAGAGAATGAAAAACTGTTTTTT; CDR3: CASSETGTENEKLFF
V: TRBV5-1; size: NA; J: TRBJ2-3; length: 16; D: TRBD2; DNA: TGCGCCAGCAGCGCCCTTGCGGGGGGACGCACAGATACGCAGTATTTT; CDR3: CASSALAGGRTDTQYF
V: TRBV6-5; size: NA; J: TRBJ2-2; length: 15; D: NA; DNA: TGTGCCAGCAGAACAGGGAAATCCAACACCGGGGAGCTGTTTTTT; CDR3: CASRTGKSNTGELFF
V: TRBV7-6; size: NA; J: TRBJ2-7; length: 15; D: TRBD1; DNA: TGTGCCAGCAGCCGTGGACAGGTGGCGGACTACGAGCAGTACTTC; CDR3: CASSRGQVADYEQYF
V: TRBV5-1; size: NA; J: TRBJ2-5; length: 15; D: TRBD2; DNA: TGCGCCAGCAGCTTGGGCGGGGGGCGAGTCGAGACCCAGTACTTC; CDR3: CASSLGGGRVETQYF